What follows is one T cell receptor beta chain and its context. The antigen it recognizes is unknown. No base qualities exist here, and no much larger clone lies one base off it. Each collaborating institution followed its own protocols to collect whole blood in K2EDTA tubes. For TCRbeta analysis, collaborator samples were shipped as frozen whole blood, as isolated PBMCs, or as DNA extracted from either sample type. TCRbeta CDR3 regions were amplified from genomic DNA using the immunoSEQ Assay, a bias-controlled multiplex PCR. Concerning the study's data processing: The number of nucleated cells in each sample was estimated by amplification of reference gene primers within the assay. To quantify the absolute abundance of each unique TCRbeta CDR3 rearrangement, sequence reads were collapsed and filtered. For each sample, productive Simpson clonality was calculated as the square root of Simpson's diversity index over productive rearrangements. TCRdb provides this immuneACCESS table in a form limited to in-frame rearrangements. Some clones are lacking; in checked studies, under half of them reflect an unresolved V gene, and why the rest are absent is not known. V, J and clone size derive from that table, while D and trimming were established from the DNA sequence. Recorded for this sample are about 180,000 clones; 82% of them occurred a single time. The ten largest clones take up over 7.5% of the sample.

This sample is drawn from a study of blood T cell repertoires in COVID-19 (dated by TCRdb to 2019 to 2021). Some background on the complete study: Samples from collaborators originated in the United States, Italy and Spain and spanned both the acute and convalescent phases of COVID-19. A freely available public database, intended as a resource for researchers studying the immune response to SARS-CoV-2, is where the repertoires were released. The dataset comprised deeply sampled blood TCRbeta repertoires from subjects exposed to, actively infected with, or recovered from COVID-19. Nearly every sample came with metadata listing a de-identified subject ID, COVID-19 status, age in years and sex. Where HLA class I and class II types were available, the types were taken from metadata supplied by the sample provider, not from assay-based typing. The samples were drawn from the first 160 participants of the ongoing ImmuneRACE study and from some 1,300 subjects provided by 6 global collaborators. The material from the prospective study consisted of cDNA or gDNA derived from T cells, B-cell-depleted T cells, or PBMCs. General study outcomes and caveats: Clinical and demographic metadata were provided uncurated, with the amount varying by source and participant.

CDR1 and CDR2, per the germline V gene (reference sequence), are MNHEY and SMNVEV. Including cysteine and phenylalanine, the CDR3 has 17 amino acids. Of the read, only the CDR3 DNA is kept; its 51 bases are in frame from base 1. The trim is 4 bases for V and 0 bases for J, with a gap of 16 bases between the germline ends. The rearrangement combines TRBV27 with TRBJ2-1; a tentative D match to TRBD2 spans 5 bases. Sequencing input: peripheral blood. The source is a woman in her 70s with acute or convalescent COVID-19. The CDR3 here reads CASSSGLRPYSYNEQFF. The sequence in DNA is TGTGCCAGCAGTTCCGGACTCCGCCCCTACTCCTACAATGAGCAGTTCTTC.